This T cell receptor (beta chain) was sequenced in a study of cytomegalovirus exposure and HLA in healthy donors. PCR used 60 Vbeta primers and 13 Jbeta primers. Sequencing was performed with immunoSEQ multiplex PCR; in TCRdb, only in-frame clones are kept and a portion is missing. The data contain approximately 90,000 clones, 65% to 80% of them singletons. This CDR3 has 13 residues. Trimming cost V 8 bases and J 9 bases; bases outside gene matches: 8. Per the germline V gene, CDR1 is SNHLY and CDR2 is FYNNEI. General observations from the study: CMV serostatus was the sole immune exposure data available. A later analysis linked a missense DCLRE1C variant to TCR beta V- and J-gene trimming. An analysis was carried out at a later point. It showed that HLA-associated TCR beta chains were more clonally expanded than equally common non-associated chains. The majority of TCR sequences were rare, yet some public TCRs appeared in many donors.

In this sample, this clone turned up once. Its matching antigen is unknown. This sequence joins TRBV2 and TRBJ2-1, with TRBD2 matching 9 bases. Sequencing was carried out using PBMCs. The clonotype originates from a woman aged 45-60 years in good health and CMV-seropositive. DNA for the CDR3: TGTGCCAGCCAAGGAGGCGGGAGGGGTGAGCAGTTCTTC. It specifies CASQGGGRGEQFF.